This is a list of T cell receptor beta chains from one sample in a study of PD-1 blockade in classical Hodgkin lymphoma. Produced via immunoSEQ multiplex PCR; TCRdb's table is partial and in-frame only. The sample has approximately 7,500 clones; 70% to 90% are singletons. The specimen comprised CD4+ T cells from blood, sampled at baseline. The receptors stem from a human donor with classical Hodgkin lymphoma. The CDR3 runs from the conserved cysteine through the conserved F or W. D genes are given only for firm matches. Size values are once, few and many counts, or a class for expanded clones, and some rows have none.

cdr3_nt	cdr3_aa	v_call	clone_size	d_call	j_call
TGTGCCAGCAGTGTCCGGGACAGGGGGCGATTGTCGAACACTGAAGCTTTCTTT	CASSVRDRGRLSNTEAFF	TRBV6-1	once	TRBD1	TRBJ1-1
TGCGCCAGCAGCCAAAGACTAGCGGGAGCTTACAATGAGCAGTTCTTC	CASSQRLAGAYNEQFF	TRBV4-1	.	TRBD2	TRBJ2-1
TGTGCCAGCAGTGAAACAGGCGGTTCTTCTATGAACACTGAAGCTTTCTTT	CASSETGGSSMNTEAFF	TRBV2	once	.	TRBJ1-1
TGTGCCAGCAGTCGTGGACATTTTCAAGAGACCCAGTACTTC	CASSRGHFQETQYF	TRBV5-4	.	.	TRBJ2-5
TGTGCCAGCAGTAAGACTAGCGGGAATCGGAATGTTGAGCAGTTCTTC	CASSKTSGNRNVEQFF	TRBV27	.	TRBD2	TRBJ2-1
TGTGCCAGCAGCTCAGGGGTCCGGTTTTATGGCTACACCTTC	CASSSGVRFYGYTF	TRBV28	.	.	TRBJ1-2
TGTGCCAGCAGTCCCCTCGCTAGGAATCAGCCCCAGCATTTT	CASSPLARNQPQHF	TRBV2	.	.	TRBJ1-5
TGTGCCAGCAGCGTACGGCCAAGCTCCTACGAGCAGTACTTC	CASSVRPSSYEQYF	TRBV9	.	.	TRBJ2-7
TGCGCCAGCAGCCAAGAAGGGGCAACTAGCGGGTTCACAGATACGCAGTATTTT	CASSQEGATSGFTDTQYF	TRBV4-1	.	TRBD2	TRBJ2-3
TGTGCCAGCAGTGAAACTGCTGAAGCTTTCTTT	CASSETAEAFF	TRBV6-1	.	.	TRBJ1-1
TGTGCCAGCAGGCAAGCCAACACCGGGGAGCTGTTTTTT	CASRQANTGELFF	TRBV27	.	.	TRBJ2-2
TGTGCCAGCAGCTTAGGGGGAAATTCACCCCTCCACTTT	CASSLGGNSPLHF	TRBV7-9	.	.	TRBJ1-6
TGCGCCAGCAGCTTGGCCGCATCAAGAGGAAACACCATATATTTT	CASSLAASRGNTIYF	TRBV5-1	.	.	TRBJ1-3
TGTGCCAGCAGCGTAGCCGGGAAAACAGGGAACGAGCAGTACTTC	CASSVAGKTGNEQYF	TRBV9	few	.	TRBJ2-7
TGTGCCAGCTCACCGGCCCTCCCGGAGACCCAGTACTTC	CASSPALPETQYF	TRBV18	.	.	TRBJ2-5
TGTGCCAGCAGCTTAATCGACGGCTATGGCTACACCTTC	CASSLIDGYGYTF	TRBV7-3	.	.	TRBJ1-2
TGCAGCGTTGAAGGCGGAAGGCTTAAAGAGACCCAGTACTTC	CSVEGGRLKETQYF	TRBV29-1	.	.	TRBJ2-5
TGTGCCAGCAGCTTACAGGTTGGCGAAACAGATACGCAGTATTTT	CASSLQVGETDTQYF	TRBV5-4	once	.	TRBJ2-3
TGTGCCAGCAGTTACAGTTCAGGGGGTACGGAGACCCAGTACTTC	CASSYSSGGTETQYF	TRBV6-6	few	TRBD1	TRBJ2-5
TGTGCCAGCTCCCTCTTGGGAATGAACACTGAAGCTTTCTTT	CASSLLGMNTEAFF	TRBV18	.	.	TRBJ1-1
TGTGCCAGCAGCTTGGCCGGTTCTGGGGCCAACGTCCTGACTTTC	CASSLAGSGANVLTF	TRBV5-8	.	.	TRBJ2-6
TGTGCCAGCAGCTTAGGGGACAGGAACTCCTACGAGCAGTACTTC	CASSLGDRNSYEQYF	TRBV7-2	.	TRBD1	TRBJ2-7
TGTGCCAGCATCCCGCCAGGGATGACTGAAGCTTTCTTT	CASIPPGMTEAFF	TRBV6-5	once	.	TRBJ1-1
TGTGCCAGCAGGAAGTACCGGGACCCGGGAGCTTTCTTT	CASRKYRDPGAFF	TRBV9	.	.	TRBJ1-1
TGTGCCAGCAGCTTACTGGGAGGGGGTAACACCGGGGAGCTGTTTTTT	CASSLLGGGNTGELFF	TRBV11-3	.	.	TRBJ2-2
TGTGCCAGCACCGAGGTTTGGGGGGAGACCCAGTACTTC	CASTEVWGETQYF	TRBV28	.	.	TRBJ2-5
TGTGCCAGCAGGTTAGCCAGCTCCTACAATGAGCAGTTCTTC	CASRLASSYNEQFF	TRBV28	.	.	TRBJ2-1
TGTGCCAGCAGCTCTCATAGGGTGACCCAGTACTTC	CASSSHRVTQYF	TRBV9	.	.	TRBJ2-5
TGTGCCAGCAGCCCCCTCGGAGTCCAAGAGACCCAGTACTTC	CASSPLGVQETQYF	TRBV7-3	.	.	TRBJ2-5
TGTGCCAGCAGCGTAGGACAGACGAGTGGAGACACTGAAGCTTTCTTT	CASSVGQTSGDTEAFF	TRBV9	.	.	TRBJ1-1
TGTGCCAGTAGTATGGACAGGGTTAATCAGCCCCAGCATTTT	CASSMDRVNQPQHF	TRBV19	.	TRBD1	TRBJ1-5
TGTGCCAGCAGCCTATACGGGGGGGGAAAAGCTTTCTTT	CASSLYGGGKAFF	TRBV6-6	.	.	TRBJ1-1
TGTGCCAGTAGTAATCAGGGGGCTGGTCAGCCCCAGCATTTT	CASSNQGAGQPQHF	TRBV19	.	TRBD1	TRBJ1-5
TGTGCCAGCAGCCCCAACCAGGGGACTGAAGCTTTCTTT	CASSPNQGTEAFF	TRBV11-1	.	.	TRBJ1-1
TGCGCCAGCAGCTTGGGTAGCAGGGGGCTCTACGAGCAGTACTTC	CASSLGSRGLYEQYF	TRBV5-1	.	TRBD1	TRBJ2-7
TGTGCCAGCAGCGGAAACCCGGGAATCGACGAGCAGTACTTC	CASSGNPGIDEQYF	TRBV9	.	.	TRBJ2-7
TGTGCCAGCAGTCGATTCCAATCTGGAAACACCATATATTTT	CASSRFQSGNTIYF	TRBV6-1	.	.	TRBJ1-3
TGCAGCGCAAAGACTAGCGGGAGGGAGGCCGGGGAGCTGTTTTTT	CSAKTSGREAGELFF	TRBV29-1	few	TRBD2	TRBJ2-2
TGTGCCAGCAGCCCCGGCCAGAATGAAAAACTGTTTTTT	CASSPGQNEKLFF	TRBV7-9	once	.	TRBJ1-4
TGTGCCAGCTCATCACGACAGGGAGAGACCCAGTACTTC	CASSSRQGETQYF	TRBV18	.	TRBD1	TRBJ2-5
TGTGCCAGCATGGCGGGGGGCACAGATACGCAGTATTTT	CASMAGGTDTQYF	TRBV13	once	TRBD2	TRBJ2-3
TGTGCCAGCAGTTTGGGACTAGCGGGGGCTCAAGAGACCCAGTACTTC	CASSLGLAGAQETQYF	TRBV5-4	once	TRBD2	TRBJ2-5
TGTGCCAGCAGCCTTCGCCCGGACAGGCGGTTCCTCGGGACCCAGTACTTC	CASSLRPDRRFLGTQYF	TRBV5-6	.	TRBD1	TRBJ2-5